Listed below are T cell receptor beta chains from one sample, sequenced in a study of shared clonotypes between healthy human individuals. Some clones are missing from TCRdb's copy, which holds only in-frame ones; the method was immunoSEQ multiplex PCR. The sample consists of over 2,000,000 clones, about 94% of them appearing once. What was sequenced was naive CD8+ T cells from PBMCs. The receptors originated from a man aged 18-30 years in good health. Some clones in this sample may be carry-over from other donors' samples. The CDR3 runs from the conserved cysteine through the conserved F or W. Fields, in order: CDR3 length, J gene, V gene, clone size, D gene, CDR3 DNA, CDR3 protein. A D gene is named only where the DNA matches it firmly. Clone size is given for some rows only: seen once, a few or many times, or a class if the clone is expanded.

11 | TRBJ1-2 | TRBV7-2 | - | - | TGTGCCAGCAGCGATTACTATGGCTACACCTTC | CASSDYYGYTF
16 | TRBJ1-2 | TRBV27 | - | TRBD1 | TGTGCCAGCAGCACGGAGACAGGGCACCACGGCTATGGCTACACCTTC | CASSTETGHHGYGYTF
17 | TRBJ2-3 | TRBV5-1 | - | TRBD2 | TGCGCCAGCAGCTCTCCCCCACTAGCGGGGAGCACAGATACGCAGTATTTT | CASSSPPLAGSTDTQYF
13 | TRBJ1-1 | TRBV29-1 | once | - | TGCAGCTCCAGGGCGGGGGGAAACACTGAAGCTTTCTTT | CSSRAGGNTEAFF
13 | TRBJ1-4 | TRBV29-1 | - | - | TGCAGCGTTGAAAGCGGATTTAATGAAAAACTGTTTTTT | CSVESGFNEKLFF
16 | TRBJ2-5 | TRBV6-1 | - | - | TGTGCCAGCAGTGCACCGGGTCCCACCTTAAGGGAGACCCAGTACTTC | CASSAPGPTLRETQYF
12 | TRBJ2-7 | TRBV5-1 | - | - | TGCGCCAGCAGCTCCAGCAGGTACGAGCAGTACTTC | CASSSSRYEQYF
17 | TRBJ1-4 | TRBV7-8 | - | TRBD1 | TGTGCCAGCAGCTTAACGGGACAGGGGGCCGCCTACGAAAAACTGTTTTTT | CASSLTGQGAAYEKLFF
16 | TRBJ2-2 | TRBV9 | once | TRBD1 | TGTGCCAGCAGCGTAGTGGACAGGGCTCTCACCGGGGAGCTGTTTTTT | CASSVVDRALTGELFF
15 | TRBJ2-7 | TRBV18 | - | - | TGTGCCAGCTCACCCCCCGGGACCGAGCTGGACGAGCAGTACTTC | CASSPPGTELDEQYF
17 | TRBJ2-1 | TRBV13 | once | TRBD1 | TGTGCCAGCAGTAGCGGACAGGGCGTTTCTTTCTACAATGAGCAGTTCTTC | CASSSGQGVSFYNEQFF
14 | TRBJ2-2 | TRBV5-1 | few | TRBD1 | TGCGCCAGCAGCTGGGACAGGAACACCGGGGAGCTGTTTTTT | CASSWDRNTGELFF
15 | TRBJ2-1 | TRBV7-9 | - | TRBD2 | TGTGCCAGCAGCTTAGCGGGGACTAGCACACAGAAGAGGTTCTTC | CASSLAGTSTQKRFF
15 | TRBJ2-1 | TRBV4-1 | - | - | TGCGCCAGCAGCCAAGAATGGGGGAGAGGGAGTGAGCAGTTCTTC | CASSQEWGRGSEQFF
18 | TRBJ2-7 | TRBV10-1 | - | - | TGCGCCAGCCCCTCGGGGCAGGGGCCGGGACCGGGAATTAGAGAGCAGTACTTC | CASPSGQGPGPGIREQYF
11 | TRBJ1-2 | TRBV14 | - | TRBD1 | TGTGCCAGCAGTGAGGGACAGTTTTACACCTTC | CASSEGQFYTF
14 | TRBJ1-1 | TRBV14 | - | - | TGTGCCAGCAGCCAAGCCCTAGGGAACACTGAAGCTTTCTTT | CASSQALGNTEAFF
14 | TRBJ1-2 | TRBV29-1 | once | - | TGCAGCGTCACACCGGACGGAGACAACTATGGCTACACCTTC | CSVTPDGDNYGYTF
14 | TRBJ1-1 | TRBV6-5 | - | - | TGTGCCAGCTTGTCACTCCCTCCCAACACTGAAGCTTTCTTT | CASLSLPPNTEAFF
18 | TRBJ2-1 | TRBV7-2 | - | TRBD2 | TGTGCCAGCAGCTTAGGGAGAGCGGGAGGGGACTCCTACAATGAGCAGTTCTTC | CASSLGRAGGDSYNEQFF
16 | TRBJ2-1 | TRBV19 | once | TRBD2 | TGTGCCAGTAGTGACACTAGCGGGAGTGCCTACAATGAGCAGTTCTTC | CASSDTSGSAYNEQFF
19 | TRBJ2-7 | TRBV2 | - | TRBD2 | TGTGCCAGCACCGCCGTGGATGTGGCTAGCGGCCACGGGTACCGCGAGCAGTACTTC | CASTAVDVASGHGYREQYF
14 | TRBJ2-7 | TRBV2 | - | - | TGTGCCAGCAGGGATAAGGGGGTCGGGTACGAGCAGTACTTC | CASRDKGVGYEQYF
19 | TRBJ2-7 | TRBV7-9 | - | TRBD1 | TGTGCCAGCAGCTGGGGACAGGGGGGTTATGGCGGGGACACCTACGAGCAGTACTTC | CASSWGQGGYGGDTYEQYF
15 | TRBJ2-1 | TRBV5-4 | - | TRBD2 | TGTGCCAGCAGTTATAGACTAGCGGGAAGCAATGAGCAGTTCTTC | CASSYRLAGSNEQFF
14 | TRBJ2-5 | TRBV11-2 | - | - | TGTGCCAGCAGCTTAGCCGGGACACTAGAGACCCAGTACTTC | CASSLAGTLETQYF
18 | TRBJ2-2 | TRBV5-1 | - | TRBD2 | TGCGCCAGCAGCGTGGGACTAGCGGGCACTCAGAACACCGGGGAGCTGTTTTTT | CASSVGLAGTQNTGELFF
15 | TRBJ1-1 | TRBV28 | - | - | TGTGCCAGCAGTTTATGGTCCCTCATGAACACTGAAGCTTTCTTT | CASSLWSLMNTEAFF
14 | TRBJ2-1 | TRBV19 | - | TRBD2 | TGTGCCAGTAGTATACGGGGAGGGCTGATTGAGCAGTTCTTC | CASSIRGGLIEQFF
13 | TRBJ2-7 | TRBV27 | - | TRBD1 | TGTGCCAGCAGTTTTCAGACAGGGGGCGAGCAGTACTTC | CASSFQTGGEQYF
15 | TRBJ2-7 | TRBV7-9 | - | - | TGTGCCAGCAGCTTTGGCCACTCCAGCTCCTACGAGCAGTACTTC | CASSFGHSSSYEQYF
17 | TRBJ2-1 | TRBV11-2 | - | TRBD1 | TGTGCCAGCAGCGTAAAAGGACAGGGGGCCTTTTACAATGAGCAGTTCTTC | CASSVKGQGAFYNEQFF
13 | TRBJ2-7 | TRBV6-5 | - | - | TGTGCCAGCACCCATAGCCCATCCGGAGAGCAGTACTTC | CASTHSPSGEQYF